This is a list of T cell receptor beta chains from one sample in a study of T and B cells in COVID-19 patients. TCRdb itself ran the multiplex PCR reads through MiXCR, one entry per CDR3 protein. Of about 16,000 distinct CDR3 sequences listed, around a quarter are singletons. The sequenced sample was blood. These receptor sequences come from a human donor who had recovered from COVID-19. Both conserved end residues are part of each CDR3. The order of the fields is V gene, D gene, J gene, clone size, CDR3 DNA, CDR3 protein. The D gene is left open where the match is weak. Clone size is given for some rows only: seen once, a few or many times, or a class if the clone is expanded.

TRBV19	TRBD1	TRBJ1-5	-	TGTGCCAGTAGTACCGGACAGGGACAGCCCCAGCATTTT	CASSTGQGQPQHF
TRBV6-2/TRBV6-3	-	TRBJ2-2	-	TGTGCCAGCAGTTATTCCAGGTTAAACACCGGGGAGCTGTTTTTT	CASSYSRLNTGELFF
TRBV6-1	-	TRBJ1-2	-	TGTGCCAGCAGTATCCCTTCCCGGGCTCCTTATGGCTACACCTTC	CASSIPSRAPYGYTF
TRBV29-1	-	TRBJ2-7	medium-sized	TGCAGCGGAAGTAGTGCGCGGGGCGCCGTCTACGAGCAGTACTTC	CSGSSARGAVYEQYF
TRBV27	TRBD2	TRBJ2-3	medium-sized	TGTGCCAGCAGTCCCAGACTAGCGGAGATAGGGGATACGCAGTATTTT	CASSPRLAEIGDTQYF
TRBV30	-	TRBJ1-3	many	TGTGCCTGGAGTTTGGGACGGGGCTCTGGAAACACCATATATTTT	CAWSLGRGSGNTIYF
TRBV15	-	TRBJ1-2	-	TGTGCCACCAATCCTACAGGGAAAAACTATGGCTACACCTTC	CATNPTGKNYGYTF
TRBV6-5	-	TRBJ2-1	many	TGTGCCAGCAGCCACAATGGGGGCAGCTCCTACAATGAGCAGTTCTTC	CASSHNGGSSYNEQFF
TRBV6-5	TRBD2	TRBJ2-5	-	TGTGCCAGCAGTCAATCCCCCGGGACTAGCGGGGTGCAGGGTGAGACCCAGTACTTC	CASSQSPGTSGVQGETQYF
TRBV6-5	-	TRBJ1-5	-	TGTGCCAGCAGTGGGGGGAATCAGCCCCAGCATTTT	CASSGGNQPQHF
TRBV20-1	TRBD2	TRBJ2-1	-	TGCAGTGCTAGAGAATTAGCGGGAGGGCCAGTTGTCAATGAGCAGTTCTTC	CSARELAGGPVVNEQFF
TRBV10-3	-	TRBJ1-1	-	TGTGCCATCAGAGGGGGGCCCCGGCAGAACACTGAAGCTTTCTTT	CAIRGGPRQNTEAFF
TRBV4-1	TRBD2	TRBJ2-1	-	TGCGCCAGCAGCCAGACTAGCGGGAGAGCCATCTACAATGAGCAGTTCTTC	CASSQTSGRAIYNEQFF
TRBV11-1	-	TRBJ1-2	-	TGTGCCAGCAGCCACCATTTTCAATTCATCCGACAGCCCGATATGGACTATGGCTACACCTTC	CASSHHFQFIRQPDMDYGYTF
TRBV6-5	TRBD2	TRBJ2-1	few	TGTGCCAGTACTTTAGCGGGAGGGCCCGACAATGAGCAGTTCTTC	CASTLAGGPDNEQFF